The 28 T cell receptor beta chains reported below all come from one sample, sequenced in a study of blood T cell repertoires in COVID-19. TCRdb's copy holds only in-frame clones and misses some; the assay was immunoSEQ multiplex PCR. The table lists 120,000 to 150,000 clones, 88% of them singletons, with 2.3% in the top ten. Sample: peripheral blood. The receptor source for this set is a human donor in a cohort sampled during active COVID-19.

This clone was seen more than once but under ten times. V usage is TRBV7-3 and J usage is TRBJ1-5, with 8 nucleotides matching TRBD1. J gave up 2 bases and V 2 bases, and 2 bases lay outside the gene matches. Germline V CDR1 and CDR2: SGHTA, FQGTGA. The CDR3 contains 15 residues. As DNA, the CDR3 is TGTGCCAGCAGCTTACAGGGGGCGGGCAATCAGCCCCAGCATTTT. Translation gives CASSLQGAGNQPQHF.

The V gene is TRBV5-1, the J gene TRBJ2-2; 7 bases are shared with TRBD1. CDR1 SGHRS and CDR2 YFSETQ come from the germline V gene. This CDR3 is 15 amino acids long. The junction had 8 bases not matched to a gene; V was cut back by 5 bases and J by 4 bases. The CDR3 region is CASSISRGLTGELFF. The CDR3 region has the DNA TGCGCCAGCAGTATTTCTAGGGGGCTCACCGGGGAGCTGTTTTTT.

The genes are TRBV19 and TRBJ1-6; D might be TRBD1 (5 bases). The V end was cut by 7 bases, the J end by 9 bases, with 16 bases between. The CDR3 consists of 14 residues. Germline assignment: CDR1 LNHDA and CDR2 SQIVND (reference sequence). Here the CDR3 DNA reads TGTGCCAGTACTCAGGGTATTGCGAGTTCACCCCTCCACTTT. Translating gives CASTQGIASSPLHF.

CDR3 DNA sequence: TGTGCCAGTAGTGATGCCGGGACAGGGAGGTACGAGCAGTACTTC. It codes for CASSDAGTGRYEQYF. This chain joins TRBV19 and TRBJ2-7; 9 bases match TRBD1. The CDR3 totals 15 residues. Germline V CDR1 and CDR2: LNHDA, SQIVND (reference sequence). The V segment lost 5 bases and the J segment 4 bases; nucleotides outside the gene matches: 9. The full variable domain, rest sourced from reference TRBV19 and TRBJ2-7, is DGGITQSPKYLFRKEGQNVTLSCEQNLNHDAMYWYRQDPGQGLRLIYYSQIVNDFQKGDIAEGYSVSREKKESFPLTVTSAQKNPTAFYLCASSDAGTGRYEQYFGPGTRLTVT.

The V gene is TRBV7-6, the J gene TRBJ2-3, with D unclear. Germline V gene data show CDR1 as SGHVS and CDR2 as FNYEAQ. The CDR3 extends over 14 amino acids. Trimming pared 8 bases from V and 2 bases from J, leaving 14 bases between. The CDR3 DNA reads as TGTGCCAGCTCCCCCATGGCCTCCACAGATACGCAGTATTTT. This encodes CASSPMASTDTQYF.

The rearrangement joins TRBV14 to TRBJ1-1; D gene unclear. This CDR3 has 14 residues. Trimming shortened V by 0 bases and J by 5 bases, and 10 bases separated the two germline ends. The germline V gene has CDR1 SGHDN and CDR2 FVKESK. Here the CDR3 reads CASSQETSITEAFF. The DNA of the CDR3 is TGTGCCAGCAGCCAAGAGACAAGTATTACTGAAGCTTTCTTT.

This chain connects TRBV5-1 to TRBJ2-1, with D unresolved. CDR1 and CDR2 (germline): SGHRS, YFSETQ. This CDR3 contains 15 residues. V lost 3 bases to trimming and J lost 0 bases, with 10 bases between them. The CDR3 DNA reads as TGCGCCAGCAGCTCTGACACCAGCTCCTACAATGAGCAGTTCTTC. This sequence encodes CASSSDTSSYNEQFF.

As concerns this clone: Just one base apart from a much larger clone, this may be a read error. The V and J genes are TRBV5-1 and TRBJ2-3; weak D call: TRBD1 (6 bases). This CDR3 spans 15 amino acids. The V gene's germline CDR1 is SGHRS and CDR2 YFSETQ. CDR3 residues: CANSFFGDNTDTQYF. The CDR3 bases are TGCGCCAACAGCTTTTTTGGGGACAACACAGATACGCAGTATTTT.

V usage is TRBV7-9 and J usage is TRBJ2-5, with D possibly TRBD2 on 5 matching bases. CDR3 length equals 16 residues. CDR1 SEHNR and CDR2 FQNEAQ come from the germline V gene (reference sequence). The V end was cut by 2 bases, the J end by 5 bases, with 18 bases between. DNA of the CDR3: TGTGCCAGCAGCTTAACCAACAGCGGAGCGGCGGAGACCCAGTACTTC. This translates into CASSLTNSGAAETQYF.

The chain joins TRBV6-5 to TRBJ1-3, with 9 positions matching TRBD1. J was trimmed by 2 bases and V by 5 bases; bases with no gene match: 4. Germline assignment: CDR1 MNHEY and CDR2 SVGAGI. The CDR3 extends over 15 amino acids. The CDR3 bases are TGTGCCAGCAGTCCCGGGACAGGGACTGGAAACACCATATATTTT. It encodes CASSPGTGTGNTIYF.

The chain recombines TRBV11-2 with TRBJ1-1; D remains ambiguous. CDR1 and CDR2 (germline): SGHAT, FQNNGV. Trimming pared 5 bases from V and 5 bases from J, leaving 6 bases between. CDR3 size: 11 residues. The CDR3 DNA sequence: TGTGCCAGCAGCACTTGGACTGAAGCTTTCTTT. This sequence encodes CASSTWTEAFF.

The chain combines TRBV6-2 or TRBV6-3 with TRBJ1-5; 8 bases agree with TRBD1. This CDR3 contains 21 residues. With V trimmed by 0 bases and J by 1 base, 17 bases remained unmatched. CDR1 and CDR2 from the germline V gene are MNHEY and SVGEGT. This chain's CDR3 is CASSYSNVGTGGGWSNQPQHF. The CDR3 nucleotides are TGTGCCAGCAGTTACTCGAACGTAGGGACAGGAGGAGGCTGGAGCAATCAGCCCCAGCATTTT.

The rearrangement joins TRBV7-3 to TRBJ2-2, with D perhaps TRBD1 (6 bases). CDR1 SGHTA and CDR2 FQGTGA come from the germline V gene. This CDR3 has 18 residues. Trimming took 1 base from V and 8 from J, leaving 23 bases between them. The CDR3 region is CASSLRRVSAGVKGELFF. The CDR3 DNA is TGTGCCAGCAGCTTAAGAAGGGTCTCGGCAGGGGTAAAGGGGGAGCTGTTTTTT.

This rearrangement joins TRBV11-2 to TRBJ1-3; the D is unclear. CDR3 length: 15 amino acids. Trimming took off 9 bases at V and 0 bases at J, with 15 bases between the two ends. Germline lookup yields CDR1 SGHAT and CDR2 FQNNGV. The CDR3 here is CASELAVNSGNTIYF. The DNA of the CDR3 is TGTGCCAGTGAGTTAGCTGTGAACTCTGGAAACACCATATATTTT.

The V and J genes are TRBV10-1 and TRBJ2-1; 9 bases fit TRBD2. The length of the CDR3 is 16 residues. In germline, CDR1 is WNHNN, CDR2 SYGVQD (reference sequence). V lost 3 bases, J lost 5 bases, and 8 bases stayed unmatched. CDR3 sequence (DNA): TGCGCCAGCAGTGATCCCCGGGCTAGCGGGAACAATGAGCAGTTCTTC. Residues: CASSDPRASGNNEQFF.

J is TRBJ2-1 and V is TRBV11-2, with no clear D. Trimming took 2 bases from V and 6 from J, leaving 11 bases between them. The CDR3 is 14 amino acids. CDR1 is SGHAT, CDR2 FQNNGV, per germline. The CDR3 coding sequence is TGTGCCAGCAGCTTACTCCGGGTCCCCAATGAGCAGTTCTTC. Amino acid sequence: CASSLLRVPNEQFF.

The V gene is TRBV6-5, the J gene TRBJ1-2, with TRBD1 matching over 8 bases. The CDR3 has 15 residues. The germline gives CDR1 MNHEY, CDR2 SVGAGI. V shed 4 bases, J shed 7 bases, and the junction held 11 bases outside the gene matches. The CDR3 nucleotides are TGTGCCAGCAGTTCCTCCGGGACAGGACCTATTGGCTACACCTTC. This sequence encodes CASSSSGTGPIGYTF.

This chain links TRBV28 with TRBJ2-7; D is uncertain. Germline CDR1 is MDHEN and CDR2 is SYDVKM. The CDR3 totals 14 residues. V was shortened by 7 bases and J by 2 bases, with 15 bases between the two germline ends. Here the CDR3 DNA reads TGTGCCAGCACTCAATCGCCCCGAGCCTACGAGCAGTACTTC. Its protein product is CASTQSPRAYEQYF. Based on the CDR3 plus reference TRBV28 and TRBJ2-7, the full variable domain is DVKVTQSSRYLVKRTGEKVFLECVQDMDHENMFWYRQDPGLGLRLIYFSYDVKMKEKGDIPEGYSVSREKKERFSLILESASTNQTSMYLCASTQSPRAYEQYFGPGTRLTVT.

This chain joins TRBV30 and TRBJ1-2, with a weak D call TRBD1 (5 bases). This CDR3 is built from 13 residues. V lost 2 bases, J lost 1 base, and 8 bases lay in between. Germline values: CDR1 GTSNPN, CDR2 SVGIG (reference sequence). CDR3 DNA sequence: TGTGCCTGGAGTCTACAGGATAACTATGGCTACACCTTC. Residues: CAWSLQDNYGYTF.

The chain employs TRBV6-1 and TRBJ2-3; TRBD1 is a possible D gene (5 bases). The germline CDR1 and CDR2 sequences are MNHNS and SASEGT. Trimming took off 3 bases at V and 5 bases at J, with 9 bases between the two ends. This CDR3 region has 13 residues. The CDR3 DNA sequence: TGTGCCAGCAGTGATCAGGGCGGAGATACGCAGTATTTT. Translation gives CASSDQGGDTQYF.

The rearrangement joins TRBV4-2 to TRBJ2-1; TRBD1 matches at 10 bases. CDR3 length: 16 amino acids. Per the germline V gene, CDR1 is LGHNA and CDR2 is YNFKEQ. The J segment lost 4 bases and the V segment lost 0 bases, leaving 3 bases of the junction unmatched. The CDR3: CASSQDWDRGYNEQFF. CDR3 in DNA: TGTGCCAGCAGCCAAGATTGGGACAGGGGATACAATGAGCAGTTCTTC.

The chain links TRBV5-6 to TRBJ2-3, with 12 bases matching TRBD2. This CDR3 has 18 amino acids. V shed 4 bases and J 2 bases; nucleotides not matched to a gene: 11. Germline V lookup: CDR1 SGHDT, CDR2 YYEEEE. The CDR3 region is CASSPASGGVWVTDTQYF. For the CDR3, the DNA is TGTGCCAGCAGCCCTGCTAGCGGGGGGGTGTGGGTCACAGATACGCAGTATTTT.

V and J are TRBV4-2 and TRBJ2-7; D may be TRBD1 (6 bases). Germline V gene sequence: CDR1 LGHNA, CDR2 YNFKEQ. V gave up 0 bases and J gave up 0 bases, with 15 bases separating them. The CDR3 loop spans 17 amino acids. The CDR3 sequence is CASSQEVSGADSYEQYF. CDR3 nucleotide sequence: TGTGCCAGCAGCCAAGAAGTTTCAGGGGCGGACTCCTACGAGCAGTACTTC.

The V call is TRBV3-1 (or the pseudogene TRBV3-2), the J call TRBJ2-3; TRBD2 matches 9 bases. V trimming: 5 bases; J trimming: 5 bases; junction bases outside the gene matches: 5. Germline-derived CDR1 and CDR2 are LGHDT and YNNKEL (reference sequence). The length of the CDR3 is 14 residues. The CDR3 is CASSVSGSGDTQYF. Written as DNA, the CDR3 is TGTGCCAGCAGCGTTAGCGGGAGTGGAGATACGCAGTATTTT.

The gene calls are TRBV6-2 or TRBV6-3 and TRBJ2-7, with 13 positions matching TRBD2. Germline CDR1 is MNHEY and CDR2 is SVGEGT. Trimming cost V 6 bases and J 5 bases; bases outside gene matches: 7. The CDR3 has 15 residues. CDR3 in DNA: TGTGCCAGCAGCCGGACTAGCGGGAGTCCCCACGAGCAGTACTTC. This translates into CASSRTSGSPHEQYF.

This chain joins TRBV13 and TRBJ1-6, with a tentative D call TRBD1 (6 bases). The germline V and J ends were trimmed by 2 bases and 12 bases, with 14 bases remaining between them. The CDR3 covers 14 residues. Germline CDR1 reads PRHDT; CDR2 reads FYEKMQ (reference sequence). CDR3 coding DNA: TGTGCCAGCAGCTTATGGGGGGGCGGAAAACCCCTCCACTTT. Its protein product is CASSLWGGGKPLHF.

J is TRBJ2-1 and V is TRBV12-3 or TRBV12-4; a possible D gene is TRBD1 (5 bases). The CDR3 sequence is 13 residues long. Trimming stripped 8 bases from V and 10 bases from J, with 18 bases between. The CDR3 is CASGWAGPREQFF. For the CDR3, the DNA is TGTGCCAGCGGATGGGCAGGGCCCCGCGAGCAGTTCTTC.

The CDR3 coding sequence is TGTGCCAGCAGCAGGGACTCTAACACAGATACGCAGTATTTT. This translates into CASSRDSNTDTQYF. The V and J genes are TRBV7-2 and TRBJ2-3; perhaps TRBD2 as D (6 bases). Per the germline V gene, CDR1 is SGHTA and CDR2 is FQGNSA. CDR3 length: 14 residues. V shed 5 bases and J shed 2 bases, with 11 bases lying between them.